Each of the 31 T cell receptor beta chains below was sequenced from the same sample in a study of response to subunit inactivated influenza vaccine. TCRdb used MiXCR to reprocess the RT-PCR reads, holding one entry per CDR3 protein. The profile shows more than 400,000 distinct CDR3 sequences, approximately 11% of them singletons. Sequences were derived from PBMCs from blood, sampled 40 to 50 days after vaccination. The receptors derive from a man between 50 and 59 years old who received an inactivated influenza vaccine.

The chain joins TRBV5-1 to TRBJ2-7; TRBD2 agrees at 8 bases. This CDR3 is built from 15 residues. Germline V gene data show CDR1 as SGHRS and CDR2 as YFSETQ. V lost 0 bases and J lost 2; bases outside the gene matches: 4. The CDR3 sequence is CASSLEPAGAYEQYF. For the CDR3, the DNA is TGCGCCAGCAGCTTGGAACCAGCGGGAGCCTACGAGCAGTACTTC.

Only a few counts were recorded for this clonotype. CDR3: CASSYSIETNTEAFF. In DNA, the CDR3 is TGTGCCAGCAGTTACTCGATAGAAACAAACACTGAAGCTTTCTTT. The chain uses TRBV6-5 and TRBJ1-1; D ambiguous. Germline lookup yields CDR1 MNHEY and CDR2 SVGAGI. This CDR3 region has 15 residues. V lost 0 bases to trimming and J lost 2 bases, with 10 bases between them.

This chain connects TRBV9 to TRBJ2-7, with TRBD2 identical over 7 bases. The CDR3 has 15 amino acids. Trimming took 0 bases from V and 3 from J; bases not matched to a gene: 6. Germline V gives CDR1 SGDLS, CDR2 YYNGEE. CDR3: CASSVVAGENYEQYF. Here the CDR3 DNA reads TGTGCCAGCAGCGTAGTTGCGGGAGAGAACTACGAGCAGTACTTC.

The CDR3 protein is CASSLGPEGRDTEAFF. CDR3 bases: TGCGCCAGCAGCTTGGGTCCCGAGGGACGAGACACTGAAGCTTTCTTT. The chain recombines TRBV5-1 with TRBJ1-1; tentative D call: TRBD1 (5 bases). Germline CDR1 reads SGHRS; CDR2 reads YFSETQ. Trimming cost V 0 bases and J 3 bases, with 15 bases left between them. The CDR3 sequence is 16 residues long.

The sample holds many counts of this clonotype. CDR3 protein: CASSLRAGAEQYF. CDR3 DNA sequence: TGTGCCAGCAGTTTACGGGCAGGGGCCGAGCAGTACTTC. This chain uses TRBV12-3 or TRBV12-4 with TRBJ2-7; possible D gene TRBD1, 6 bases. Trimming left V 2 bases short and J 6 bases short, with 11 bases between. The CDR3 runs to 13 residues.

This clonotype was picked up a small number of times. The V call is TRBV4-2, the J call TRBJ2-5; 10 nucleotides agree with TRBD2. The CDR3 is 17 amino acids. With 0 bases clipped from V and 4 bases from J, the junction kept 8 bases outside the gene matches. Germline lookup yields CDR1 LGHNA and CDR2 YNFKEQ. DNA of the CDR3: TGTGCCAGCAGCCAAGATCTCCGAGCGGGGGGGCGAGAGACCCAGTACTTC. It encodes CASSQDLRAGGRETQYF.

V and J are TRBV7-9 and TRBJ2-5, with D perhaps being TRBD1 or TRBD2 (5 bases each). This CDR3 contains 14 residues. V shed 5 bases and J shed 0 bases, with 10 bases lying between them. CDR1 and CDR2 (germline): SEHNR, FQNEAQ (reference sequence). The CDR3, as DNA: TGTGCCAGCAGCGATAGGGGACACCAAGAGACCCAGTACTTC. Its translation: CASSDRGHQETQYF.

This clonotype was detected ten times or more. This chain joins TRBV6-5 and TRBJ2-5, with D possibly being TRBD2 (5 bases). With 2 bases removed from V and 6 bases from J, the gap between germline ends came to 13 bases. The CDR3 spans 14 residues. CDR1 MNHEY and CDR2 SVGAGI come from the germline V gene. The CDR3 is CASSYSLAGKTQYF. CDR3 sequence (DNA): TGTGCCAGCAGTTACAGTCTGGCCGGGAAGACCCAGTACTTC.

The chain uses TRBV12-3 or TRBV12-4 and TRBJ1-5; possibly TRBD1 for D (6 bases). Trimming removed 5 bases at V and 1 base at J, with 12 bases between. The CDR3 is 15 residues long. The CDR3 region is CASSPGGASNQPQHF. The DNA of the CDR3 is TGTGCCAGCAGTCCCGGGGGCGCGAGCAATCAGCCCCAGCATTTT.

The V gene is TRBV7-2, the J gene TRBJ2-5; possible D gene TRBD2, 6 bases. The V end lost 5 bases, the J end lost 1 base, and 11 bases lay between the germline ends. The CDR3 is 14 amino acids. Germline V gene sequence: CDR1 SGHTA, CDR2 FQGNSA. CDR3 amino acids: CASSRVGGQETQYF. In DNA, the CDR3 is TGTGCCAGCAGCCGAGTGGGGGGCCAAGAGACCCAGTACTTC.

In this sample, this clonotype turned up a few times. The J gene is TRBJ2-7, the V gene TRBV7-8; 7 nucleotides align to TRBD1. J gave up 5 bases and V 1 base, and 11 bases lay outside the gene matches. Germline V gene lookup returns CDR1 SGHVS and CDR2 FQNEAQ. The CDR3 consists of 16 residues. The CDR3 is CASSLVAGTVFNEQYF. CDR3 in DNA: TGTGCCAGCAGCTTAGTCGCCGGGACAGTCTTCAACGAGCAGTACTTC. Drawing the rest from reference TRBV7-8 and TRBJ2-7, the complete variable domain is GAGVSQSPRYKVAKRGQDVALRCDPISGHVSLFWYQQALGQGPEFLTYFQNEAQLDKSGLPSDRFFAERPEGSVSTLKIQRTQQEDSAVYLCASSLVAGTVFNEQYFGPGTRLTVT.

In this sample, this clonotype turned up a few times. The chain is built from TRBV5-1 and TRBJ1-4; D call uncertain. V lost 1 base to trimming and J lost 6 bases, with 13 bases between them. The CDR3 spans 15 residues. Germline V gene data show CDR1 as SGHRS and CDR2 as YFSETQ. CDR3 loop: CASSLSKGRDEKLFF. DNA of the CDR3: TGCGCCAGCAGCTTGAGCAAAGGAAGAGATGAAAAACTGTTTTTT. The full variable domain, completed using reference TRBV5-1 and TRBJ1-4, is KAGVTQTPRYLIKTRGQQVTLSCSPISGHRSVSWYQQTPGQGLQFLFEYFSETQRNKGNFPGRFSGRQFSNSRSEMNVSTLELGDSALYLCASSLSKGRDEKLFFGSGTQLSVL.

V gene TRBV7-6 combines with J gene TRBJ2-7, with D perhaps TRBD1 (6 bases). V was clipped by 2 bases and J by 3 bases, with 17 bases between them. The CDR3 has 16 amino acids. Looked up from germline, CDR1 is SGHVS and CDR2 is FNYEAQ. DNA of the CDR3: TGTGCCAGCAGCTTAACAGCTACAGGGTCTTACTACGAGCAGTACTTC. Translating it yields CASSLTATGSYYEQYF.

V gene TRBV7-2 combines with J gene TRBJ2-7; D is possibly TRBD1 (5 bases). The length of the CDR3 is 14 residues. Germline V gives CDR1 SGHTA, CDR2 FQGNSA. Trimming shortened V by 5 bases and J by 1 base, and 12 bases separated the two germline ends. The CDR3 region is CASSPIDSSYEQYF. In DNA, the CDR3 is TGTGCCAGCAGCCCGATAGACAGTTCCTACGAGCAGTACTTC.

This clonotype has ten or more counts. The V call is TRBV6-5, the J call TRBJ1-5; TRBD1 might be the D (6 bases). V lost 3 bases and J 6 bases, leaving 18 bases between the germline ends. CDR3 size: 16 residues. The germline gives CDR1 MNHEY, CDR2 SVGAGI. The CDR3 sequence: CASSYTDPGAGQPQHF. The CDR3 DNA reads as TGTGCCAGCAGTTATACCGACCCGGGGGCAGGTCAGCCCCAGCATTTT.

This clonotype was observed a few times. The V gene is TRBV9, the J gene TRBJ2-2; D is unclear. CDR1 SGDLS and CDR2 YYNGEE come from the germline V gene. There are 15 residues in the CDR3. V was pared by 0 bases and J by 1 base, with 7 bases between. The CDR3 loop reads CASSVAPRNTGELFF. CDR3 nucleotides: TGTGCCAGCAGCGTAGCCCCCAGGAACACCGGGGAGCTGTTTTTT. Drawing the rest from reference TRBV9 and TRBJ2-2, the complete variable domain is DSGVTQTPKHLITATGQRVTLRCSPRSGDLSVYWYQQSLDQGLQFLIQYYNGEERAKGNILERFSAQQFPDLHSELNLSSLELGDSALYFCASSVAPRNTGELFFGEGSRLTVL.

The table lists this clonotype with a few counts. CDR3 nucleotide sequence: TGCGCCAGCAGCCAAGAAGGGGCCGGGGCTGAAGCTTTCTTT. This encodes CASSQEGAGAEAFF. The V and J genes are TRBV4-3 and TRBJ1-1; weak D call: TRBD1 (5 bases). This CDR3 has 14 amino acids. V was trimmed by 0 bases and J by 6 bases, leaving 11 bases between them. CDR1 LGHNA and CDR2 YSLEER come from the germline V gene.

The chain is built from TRBV4-1 and TRBJ2-5; TRBD1 aligns across 8 bases. The V and J ends lost 1 base and 5 bases, in that order; junction bases with no gene match: 6. The CDR3 is 15 amino acids. Germline V gene lookup returns CDR1 MGHRA and CDR2 YSYEKL. The CDR3 nucleotides read TGCGCCAGCAGCCAAGGGTGGACAGGGAAGGAGACCCAGTACTTC. Its translation is CASSQGWTGKETQYF.

This clonotype was seen more than once but under ten times. V is TRBV7-9 and J is TRBJ2-3; D perhaps matches TRBD1 (7 bases). From germline, CDR1 is SEHNR and CDR2 FQNEAQ (reference sequence). V was trimmed by 4 bases and J by 7 bases, leaving 15 bases between them. The CDR3 extends over 14 amino acids. CDR3 coding DNA: TGTGCCAGCAGCTCAGACAGGGAGGCAAATACGCAGTATTTT. Translated: CASSSDREANTQYF.

The J gene is TRBJ2-1, the V gene TRBV4-3; the D is unclear. The V end was cut by 0 bases, the J end by 5 bases, with 11 bases between. The germline CDR1 and CDR2 sequences are LGHNA and YSLEER. This CDR3 spans 15 amino acids. The CDR3 sequence: CASSQDLPKNNEQFF. The CDR3 coding sequence is TGCGCCAGCAGCCAAGATCTACCCAAGAACAATGAGCAGTTCTTC.

This chain uses TRBV5-1 with TRBJ2-5, with D possibly being TRBD1 or TRBD2 (5 bases each). Trimming shortened V by 0 bases and J by 2 bases, and 11 bases separated the two germline ends. Germline-derived CDR1 and CDR2 are SGHRS and YFSETQ. The CDR3 spans 15 residues. CDR3: CASSLEGTEQETQYF. CDR3 nucleotides: TGCGCCAGCAGCTTGGAAGGGACGGAACAAGAGACCCAGTACTTC.

This clonotype was counted only a few times. The genes are TRBV3-1 and TRBJ1-1, with no clear D. V was clipped by 2 bases and J by 5 bases, with 12 bases between them. From germline, CDR1 is LGHDT and CDR2 YNNKEL (reference sequence). This CDR3 is built from 14 residues. The CDR3 here is CASSQYGESTEAFF. In DNA form, the CDR3 reads TGTGCCAGCAGCCAATACGGGGAGTCGACTGAAGCTTTCTTT.

This sequence joins TRBV20-1 and TRBJ2-5; D call uncertain. Looked up from germline, CDR1 is DFQATT and CDR2 is SNEGSKA (reference sequence). Trimming took 1 base from V and 1 from J, leaving 10 bases between them. The CDR3 has 14 residues. CDR3 amino acids: CSARAGSRQETQYF. CDR3 sequence (DNA): TGCAGTGCTAGAGCTGGCAGCCGCCAAGAGACCCAGTACTTC.

This clonotype has at least ten counts. The J gene is TRBJ2-3, the V gene TRBV6-1, with D perhaps being TRBD1 or TRBD2 (5 bases each). Deletions cut 4 bases from V and 0 bases from J, with 8 bases between. CDR1 and CDR2 from the germline V gene are MNHNS and SASEGT. This CDR3 comprises 14 residues. This CDR3 is CASSVRDSTDTQYF. CDR3 nucleotides: TGTGCCAGCAGTGTCCGGGACAGCACAGATACGCAGTATTTT.

This clonotype was seen only a few times. V usage is TRBV7-2 and J usage is TRBJ2-7; D not certain. V lost 5 bases and J lost 7, with 15 bases in between. This CDR3 has 13 residues. Germline CDR1 SGHTA, CDR2 FQGNSA. As DNA, the CDR3 is TGTGCCAGCAGCCCGGACCCCAGTGGGGAGCAGTACTTC. Translation gives CASSPDPSGEQYF.

The chain employs TRBV20-1 and TRBJ2-2; 10 positions match TRBD2. CDR1 is DFQATT and CDR2 is SNEGSKA in the germline V gene (reference sequence). The ends lost 3 bases at V and 5 bases at J; junction bases unmatched: 6. This CDR3 is 15 amino acids long. In DNA form, the CDR3 reads TGCAGTGCTAGTAAGCCTAGCGGGAGAACCGGGGAGCTGTTTTTT. It specifies CSASKPSGRTGELFF.

The chain uses TRBV9 and TRBJ2-7; D not certain. Germline CDR1 is SGDLS and CDR2 is YYNGEE. CDR3 size: 14 residues. V dropped 3 bases and J dropped 5 bases, with 15 bases sitting between them. DNA of the CDR3: TGTGCCAGCAGCGCGAGCCTAAGGAACGACGAGCAGTACTTC. Amino acids: CASSASLRNDEQYF.

The table lists this clonotype with many counts. CDR3 nucleotide sequence: TGCAGTGCTCCTTGGGACTCCTACGAGCAGTACTTC. It is translated as CSAPWDSYEQYF. The V gene is TRBV20-1, the J gene TRBJ2-7; D unresolved. Looked up from germline, CDR1 is DFQATT and CDR2 is SNEGSKA (reference sequence). This CDR3 contains 12 residues. Deletions cut 5 bases from V and 0 bases from J, with 8 bases between.

The V call is TRBV3-1, the J call TRBJ2-5; D gene unclear. The CDR3 totals 15 residues. With 8 bases removed from V and 1 base from J, the gap between germline ends came to 17 bases. Germline CDR1 is LGHDT and CDR2 is YNNKEL (reference sequence). This chain's CDR3 is CASHARGKVQETQYF. As DNA, the CDR3 is TGTGCCAGCCACGCCAGAGGAAAAGTCCAAGAGACCCAGTACTTC.

This sequence joins TRBV7-2 and TRBJ2-3, with D possibly being TRBD2 (6 bases). The germline gives CDR1 SGHTA, CDR2 FQGNSA. The CDR3 consists of 16 residues. Trimming stripped 4 bases from V and 1 base from J, with 15 bases between. The CDR3 DNA reads TGTGCCAGCAGCTCGGGCGCTAGCGAGGGCACAGATACGCAGTATTTT. Residues: CASSSGASEGTDTQYF.

The J gene is TRBJ2-7, the V gene TRBV28; D possibly corresponds to TRBD1 (5 bases). Trimming left V 3 bases short and J 1 base short, with 13 bases between. Per germline, CDR1 MDHEN and CDR2 SYDVKM. CDR3 length: 15 residues. CDR3 in DNA: TGTGCCAGCAGTTTTAGTAGGGCAGGGTCCTACGAGCAGTACTTC. Its translation: CASSFSRAGSYEQYF.